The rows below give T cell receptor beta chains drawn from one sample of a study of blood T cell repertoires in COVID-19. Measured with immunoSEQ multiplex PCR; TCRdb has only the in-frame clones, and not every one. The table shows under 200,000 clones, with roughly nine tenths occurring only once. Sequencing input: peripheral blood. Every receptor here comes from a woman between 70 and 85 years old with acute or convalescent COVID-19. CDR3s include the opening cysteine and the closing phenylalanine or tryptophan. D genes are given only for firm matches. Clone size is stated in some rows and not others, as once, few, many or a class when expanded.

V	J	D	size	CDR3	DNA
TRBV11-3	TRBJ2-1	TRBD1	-	CASSPGTGWREQFF	TGTGCCAGCAGCCCAGGGACAGGGTGGCGAGAGCAGTTCTTC
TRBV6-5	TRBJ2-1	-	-	CASSSSRGSRSREQFF	TGTGCCAGCAGTTCTTCTCGGGGGTCCAGGAGCCGCGAGCAGTTCTTC
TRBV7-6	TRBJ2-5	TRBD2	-	CASSSRALAGGVRETQYF	TGTGCCAGCAGCTCCCGAGCTCTAGCGGGAGGAGTTAGAGAGACCCAGTACTTC
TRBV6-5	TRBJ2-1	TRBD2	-	CASTSRTSWQFF	TGTGCCAGCACCTCTAGGACTAGCTGGCAGTTCTTC
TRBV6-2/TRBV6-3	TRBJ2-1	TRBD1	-	CASSFPLQGQRRFF	TGTGCCAGCAGTTTCCCACTACAGGGGCAACGAAGGTTCTTC
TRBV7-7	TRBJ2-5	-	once	CASSDNGGRQETQYF	TGTGCTAGCTCCGATAACGGGGGGCGTCAAGAGACCCAGTACTTC
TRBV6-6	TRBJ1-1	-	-	CASSLTESTEAFF	TGTGCCAGCAGCCTGACAGAGAGTACTGAAGCTTTCTTT
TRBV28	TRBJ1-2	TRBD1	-	CASKGAVGTANYGYTF	TGTGCCAGCAAGGGGGCAGTTGGGACAGCCAACTATGGCTACACCTTC
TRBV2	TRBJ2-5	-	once	CASTRGETQYF	TGTGCCAGCACCCGAGGGGAGACCCAGTACTTC
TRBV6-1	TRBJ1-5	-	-	CASSERRGNQPQHF	TGTGCCAGCAGTGAAAGGAGGGGCAATCAGCCCCAGCATTTT
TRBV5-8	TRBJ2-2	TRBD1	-	CASSSTGGRTGELFF	TGTGCCAGCAGTTCTACAGGGGGCCGCACCGGGGAGCTGTTTTTT
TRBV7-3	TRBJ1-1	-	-	CASSLQGGTEAFF	TGTGCCAGCAGCTTACAGGGTGGCACTGAAGCTTTCTTT
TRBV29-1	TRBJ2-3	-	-	CSVGAGAQYF	TGCAGCGTTGGGGCAGGGGCGCAGTATTTT
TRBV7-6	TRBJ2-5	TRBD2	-	CASSSLAGMETQYF	TGTGCCAGCAGCTCCCTAGCGGGGATGGAGACCCAGTACTTC
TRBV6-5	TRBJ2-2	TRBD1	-	CASSFKGTGGTGELFF	TGTGCCAGCAGTTTCAAAGGGACAGGGGGGACCGGGGAGCTGTTTTTT
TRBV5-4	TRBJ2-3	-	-	CASRRGGITDTQYF	TGTGCCAGCAGGAGGGGGGGCATCACAGATACGCAGTATTTT
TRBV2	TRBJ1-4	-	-	CASMRVEKLFF	TGTGCCAGCATGAGGGTTGAAAAACTGTTTTTT
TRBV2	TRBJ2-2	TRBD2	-	CASSGLAGGTGELFF	TGTGCCAGCAGTGGACTAGCGGGAGGCACCGGGGAGCTGTTTTTT
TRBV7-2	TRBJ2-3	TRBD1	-	CASSFGTGDTDTQYF	TGTGCCAGCAGCTTTGGGACAGGGGATACAGATACGCAGTATTTT
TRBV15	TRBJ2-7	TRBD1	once	CATSTGAGAYEQYF	TGTGCCACCTCAACAGGGGCAGGAGCCTACGAGCAGTACTTC
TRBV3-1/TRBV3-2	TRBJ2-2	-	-	CASSFRRNTGELFF	TGTGCCAGCAGCTTCCGCAGGAACACCGGGGAGCTGTTTTTT
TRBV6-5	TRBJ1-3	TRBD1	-	CASSYSGQGVNTIYF	TGTGCCAGCAGTTACTCGGGACAGGGTGTAAACACCATATATTTT
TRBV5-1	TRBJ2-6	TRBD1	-	CASSSAGTGETGANVLTF	TGCGCCAGCAGCTCAGCAGGGACAGGGGAAACTGGGGCCAACGTCCTGACTTTC
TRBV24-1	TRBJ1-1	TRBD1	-	CATSDRTGGAFF	TGTGCCACCAGTGACCGGACAGGCGGGGCTTTCTTT
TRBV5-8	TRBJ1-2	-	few	CASSSTGLNGYTF	TGTGCCAGCAGCTCAACAGGGCTGAATGGCTACACCTTC
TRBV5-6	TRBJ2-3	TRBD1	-	CASSTGQGLPADTQYF	TGTGCCAGCAGCACCGGACAGGGGCTCCCCGCAGATACGCAGTATTTT
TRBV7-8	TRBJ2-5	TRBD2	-	CASSLWTSGGETQYF	TGTGCCAGCAGCCTTTGGACTAGCGGGGGTGAGACCCAGTACTTC
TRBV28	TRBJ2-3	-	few	CASSLAGSTDTQYF	TGTGCCAGCAGTTTGGCGGGAAGCACAGATACGCAGTATTTT
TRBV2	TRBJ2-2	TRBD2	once	CASSEVAGGIGELFF	TGTGCCAGCAGTGAAGTAGCGGGAGGTATCGGGGAGCTGTTTTTT
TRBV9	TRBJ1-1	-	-	CASSPNSLNTEAFF	TGTGCCAGCAGCCCCAACTCCCTGAACACTGAAGCTTTCTTT
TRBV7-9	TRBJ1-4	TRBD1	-	CASSDTGTGNEKLFF	TGTGCCAGCAGCGACACCGGGACAGGGAATGAAAAACTGTTTTTT
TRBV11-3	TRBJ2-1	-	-	CASSYRGGNEQFF	TGTGCCAGCAGCTACAGGGGGGGGAATGAGCAGTTCTTC
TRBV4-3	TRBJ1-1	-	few	CASSQVRQGWTEAFF	TGCGCCAGCAGCCAAGTTCGTCAGGGATGGACTGAAGCTTTCTTT
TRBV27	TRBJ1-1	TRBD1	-	CASSLSATGMNTEAFF	TGTGCCAGCAGTTTATCTGCGACAGGGATGAACACTGAAGCTTTCTTT
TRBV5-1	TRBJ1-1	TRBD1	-	CASSIQGLHTEAFF	TGCGCCAGCAGCATACAGGGGCTTCACACTGAAGCTTTCTTT
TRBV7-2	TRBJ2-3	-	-	CASTLGVLATDTQYF	TGTGCCAGCACCCTAGGGGTCCTCGCCACAGATACGCAGTATTTT
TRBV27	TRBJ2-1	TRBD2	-	CASSLGLANEQFF	TGTGCCAGCAGTTTAGGACTAGCGAATGAGCAGTTCTTC
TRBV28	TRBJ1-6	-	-	CASSRGGSSYNSPLHF	TGTGCCAGTTCAAGGGGCGGGAGCTCCTATAATTCACCCCTCCACTTT
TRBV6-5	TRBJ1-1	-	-	CASSYMGGKVEAFF	TGTGCCAGCAGTTACATGGGGGGTAAGGTTGAAGCTTTCTTT
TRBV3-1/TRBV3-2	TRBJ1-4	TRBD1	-	CASSPGQGTEKLFF	TGTGCCAGCAGCCCGGGACAGGGGACGGAAAAACTGTTTTTT
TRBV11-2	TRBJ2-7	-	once	CASSSFVTQNTYEQYF	TGTGCCAGCAGCTCCTTCGTAACACAGAACACCTACGAGCAGTACTTC
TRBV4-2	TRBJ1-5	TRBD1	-	CASSHALGQGQQLF	TGTGCCAGCAGCCACGCCCTGGGACAGGGGCAACAACTATTT
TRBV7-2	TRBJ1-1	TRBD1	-	CASSSWTGGTEAFF	TGTGCCAGCAGCTCGTGGACAGGGGGCACTGAAGCTTTCTTT
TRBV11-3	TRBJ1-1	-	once	CASSLVATILNTEAFF	TGTGCCAGCAGCTTAGTGGCAACAATTTTGAACACTGAAGCTTTCTTT
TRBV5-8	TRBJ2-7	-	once	CASRRAGGWEQYF	TGTGCCAGCCGGCGAGCAGGGGGGTGGGAGCAGTACTTC
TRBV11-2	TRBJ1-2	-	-	CASSSQDSLYGYTF	TGTGCCAGCAGCTCTCAGGACAGCCTCTATGGCTACACCTTC
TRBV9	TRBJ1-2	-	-	CASSPDGDYGYTF	TGTGCCAGCAGCCCGGACGGGGACTATGGCTACACCTTC
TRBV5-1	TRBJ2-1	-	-	CASSLNLNEQFF	TGCGCCAGCAGCTTGAATCTAAATGAGCAGTTCTTC